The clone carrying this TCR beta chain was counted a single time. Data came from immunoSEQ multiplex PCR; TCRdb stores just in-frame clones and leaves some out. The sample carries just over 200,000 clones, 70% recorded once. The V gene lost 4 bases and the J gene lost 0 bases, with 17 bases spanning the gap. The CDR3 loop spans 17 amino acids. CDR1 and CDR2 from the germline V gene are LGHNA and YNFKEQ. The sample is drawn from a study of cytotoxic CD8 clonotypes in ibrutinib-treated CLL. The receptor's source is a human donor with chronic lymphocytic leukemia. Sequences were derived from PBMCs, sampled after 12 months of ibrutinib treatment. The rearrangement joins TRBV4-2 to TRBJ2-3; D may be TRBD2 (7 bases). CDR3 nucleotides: TGTGCCAGCAGCCGGGGCGTAGGGGGGGCTAGCACAGATACGCAGTATTTT. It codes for CASSRGVGGASTDTQYF.